Shown below are 14 T cell receptor beta chains from a single sample sequenced in a study of graft-versus-host responses after intestinal transplantation. The table came from immunoSEQ multiplex PCR; TCRdb's copy has only in-frame clones and leaves some out. In the table there are around 110,000 clones, just under 95% of which are singletons. No antigen has been assigned to these receptors. Specimen: unstimulated CD8+ T cells sorted from spleen or lymph node cells, collected before transplant. These receptor sequences come from a human donor who was the organ donor for an intestinal transplant.

V usage is TRBV7-3 and J usage is TRBJ1-1, with a tentative D call TRBD1 (5 bases). Trimming removed 5 bases from V and 0 bases from J, with 10 bases in between. Germline V gene lookup returns CDR1 SGHTA and CDR2 FQGTGA. CDR3 size: 14 residues. The CDR3 protein is CASSVTGLNTEAFF. For the CDR3, the DNA is TGTGCCAGCAGCGTCACAGGCTTGAACACTGAAGCTTTCTTT.

The chain combines TRBV2 with TRBJ1-3; D unclear. CDR3 size: 13 residues. The V gene's germline CDR1 is SNHLY and CDR2 FYNNEI. V was shortened by 1 base and J by 3 bases, with 4 bases between the two germline ends. CDR3 amino acids: CASSEDYGNTIYF. For the CDR3, the DNA is TGTGCCAGCAGTGAAGACTATGGAAACACCATATATTTT.

This rearrangement joins TRBV11-2 to TRBJ2-2; D is uncertain. Deletions cut 5 bases from V and 6 bases from J, with 7 bases between. The CDR3 consists of 12 residues. Germline V lookup: CDR1 SGHAT, CDR2 FQNNGV. CDR3 sequence reads: CASSLDAGELFF. CDR3 DNA: TGTGCCAGCAGCCTGGACGCCGGGGAGCTGTTTTTT.

The V and J genes are TRBV9 and TRBJ2-1; 8 bases line up with TRBD1. Germline V lookup: CDR1 SGDLS, CDR2 YYNGEE. The V gene end was trimmed by 2 bases and the J gene end by 0 bases; junction bases not matched to a gene: 1. CDR3 length: 15 amino acids. CDR3 sequence: CASSVTGGSYNEQFF. For the CDR3, the DNA is TGTGCCAGCAGCGTCACAGGGGGCTCCTACAATGAGCAGTTCTTC.

The V call is TRBV5-4, the J call TRBJ2-7; no reliable D call. CDR1 and CDR2 from the germline V gene are SGHNT and YYREEE (reference sequence). The length of the CDR3 is 13 residues. Trimming cost V 1 base and J 5 bases, with 10 bases left between them. The CDR3 loop reads CASSLTVADEQYF. The CDR3 coding sequence is TGTGCCAGCAGCTTGACAGTGGCCGACGAGCAGTACTTC. Full variable domain (outside the CDR3, taken from reference TRBV5-4 and TRBJ2-7): ETGVTQSPTHLIKTRGQQVTLRCSSQSGHNTVSWYQQALGQGPQFIFQYYREEENGRGNFPPRFSGLQFPNYSSELNVNALELDDSALYLCASSLTVADEQYFGPGTRLTVT.

The rearrangement uses TRBV12-5 and TRBJ1-2, with D possibly being TRBD1 (5 bases). The CDR3 is made up of 14 amino acids. CDR1 is LGHNT and CDR2 is FRNRAP in the germline V gene. Trimming stripped 7 bases from V and 8 bases from J, with 20 bases between. The CDR3 spells CASAEPGLRRGYTF. The CDR3 DNA follows: TGTGCTAGTGCCGAACCGGGGCTCAGGAGGGGCTACACCTTC.

The chain employs TRBV7-9 and TRBJ2-2, with D hard to call. The CDR3 loop spans 12 amino acids. Per the germline V gene, CDR1 is SEHNR and CDR2 is FQNEAQ (reference sequence). V lost 7 bases, J lost 6 bases, and 9 bases lay in between. The chain's CDR3 is CASTWKAGELFF. CDR3 sequence (DNA): TGTGCCAGCACCTGGAAAGCCGGGGAGCTGTTTTTT.

V is TRBV7-6 and J is TRBJ1-1, with no clear D. Trimming stripped 1 base from V and 2 bases from J, with 8 bases between. Germline lookup yields CDR1 SGHVS and CDR2 FNYEAQ. CDR3 size: 14 residues. CDR3 nucleotide sequence: TGTGCCAGCAGCTTAGGAGGGATCAACACTGAAGCTTTCTTT. Residues: CASSLGGINTEAFF. Together with reference TRBV7-6 and TRBJ1-1, the CDR3 gives the full variable domain: GAGVSQSPRYKVTKRGQDVALRCDPISGHVSLYWYRQALGQGPEFLTYFNYEAQQDKSGLPNDRFSAERPEGSISTLTIQRTEQRDSAMYRCASSLGGINTEAFFGQGTRLTVV.

This chain uses TRBV19 with TRBJ2-2; D might be TRBD1 (5 bases). From germline, CDR1 is LNHDA and CDR2 SQIVND (reference sequence). CDR3 length equals 12 residues. Trimming shortened V by 3 bases and J by 6 bases, and 5 bases separated the two germline ends. The CDR3 DNA sequence: TGTGCCAGTAGTATGACAGCCGGGGAGCTGTTTTTT. Protein: CASSMTAGELFF.

The chain has TRBV11-2 and TRBJ2-7, with 8 positions matching TRBD2. Germline loops: CDR1 SGHAT, CDR2 FQNNGV. This CDR3 has 16 residues. Trimming took 5 bases from V and 4 from J; bases not matched to a gene: 13. The CDR3 loop is CASSPRLALGGYEQYF. The CDR3 region has the DNA TGTGCCAGCAGCCCACGACTAGCGCTTGGGGGGTACGAGCAGTACTTC.

This clone was found once. The chain carries TRBV27 and TRBJ1-3; no reliable D call. The V gene's germline CDR1 is MNHEY and CDR2 SMNVEV (reference sequence). The CDR3 sequence is 15 residues long. V dropped 6 bases and J dropped 0 bases, with 12 bases sitting between them. This CDR3 reads CASSRGLTSGNTIYF. In nucleotides, the CDR3 is TGTGCCAGCAGCCGGGGATTGACCTCTGGAAACACCATATATTTT.

This clone was detected only once. The chain uses TRBV29-1 and TRBJ2-7; D is ambiguous. This CDR3 has 13 amino acids. Trimming removed 0 bases from V and 0 bases from J, with 6 bases in between. Germline CDR1 and CDR2: SQVTM and ANQGSEA. CDR3 region: CSVEDQASYEQYF. The CDR3 coding sequence is TGCAGCGTTGAAGATCAGGCCTCCTACGAGCAGTACTTC.

The rearrangement links TRBV27 to TRBJ1-3; perhaps TRBD1 as D (5 bases). Per germline, CDR1 MNHEY and CDR2 SMNVEV (reference sequence). The CDR3 is 14 residues long. Between the trimmed V and J ends, which lost 6 bases and 3 bases, there was a span of 12 bases. CDR3 DNA: TGTGCCAGCAGGTCTTGGGGGGATGGAAACACCATATATTTT. Translating gives CASRSWGDGNTIYF.

The chain carries TRBV6-1 and TRBJ2-5; possible D gene TRBD1, 7 bases. Trimming shortened V by 5 bases and J by 11 bases, and 18 bases separated the two germline ends. The CDR3 consists of 13 residues. CDR1 and CDR2 (germline): MNHNS, SASEGT. In nucleotides, the CDR3 is TGTGCCAGCAGTTATGGGCAGGGGGGTGAGCAGTACTTC. As protein: CASSYGQGGEQYF.